This TCR beta chain comes out of a study of a mutant IDH1 vaccine in newly diagnosed glioma. The sample's time point: week 35, safety follow-up. Vaccination comprised doses that each held 300 ug of mutant IDH1 20-mer peptide, plus topical imiquimod. This table comes from immunoSEQ multiplex PCR, and its TCRdb copy is limited to in-frame clones, with some not included. The profile shows tens of thousands of clones, roughly 84% of them singletons. Germline V gives CDR1 SGHVS, CDR2 FQNEAQ. V lost 4 bases to trimming and J lost 7 bases; unmatched junction nucleotides: 13. This CDR3 contains 17 residues. As for this clone: Antigen specificity is unknown.

The sequencing used PBMCs, collected from a glioma patient whose treatment included an IDH1 peptide vaccine. V usage is TRBV7-8 and J usage is TRBJ1-6; 7 bases map to TRBD1. This TCR derives from a young man with glioma. CDR3 loop: CASSSLGGGTENSPLHF. DNA of the CDR3: TGTGCCAGCAGCTCCCTCGGGGGGGGGACAGAGAATTCACCCCTCCACTTT.